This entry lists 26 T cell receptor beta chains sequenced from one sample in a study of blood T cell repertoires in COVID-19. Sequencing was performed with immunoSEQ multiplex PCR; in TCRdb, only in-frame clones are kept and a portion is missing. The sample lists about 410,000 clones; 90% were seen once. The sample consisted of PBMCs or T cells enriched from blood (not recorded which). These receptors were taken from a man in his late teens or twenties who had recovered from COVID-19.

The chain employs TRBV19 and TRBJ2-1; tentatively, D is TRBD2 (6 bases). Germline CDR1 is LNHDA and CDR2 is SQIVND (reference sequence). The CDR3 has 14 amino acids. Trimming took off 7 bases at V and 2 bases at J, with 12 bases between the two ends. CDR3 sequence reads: CASTKGGAYNEQFF. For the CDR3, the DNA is TGTGCCAGTACCAAAGGAGGGGCCTACAATGAGCAGTTCTTC.

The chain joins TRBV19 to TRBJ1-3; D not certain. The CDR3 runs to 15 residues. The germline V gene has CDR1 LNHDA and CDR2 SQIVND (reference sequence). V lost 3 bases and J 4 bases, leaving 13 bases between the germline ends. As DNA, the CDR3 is TGTGCCAGTAGTATTGGCCAATCCTGGGGAAACACCATATATTTT. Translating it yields CASSIGQSWGNTIYF.

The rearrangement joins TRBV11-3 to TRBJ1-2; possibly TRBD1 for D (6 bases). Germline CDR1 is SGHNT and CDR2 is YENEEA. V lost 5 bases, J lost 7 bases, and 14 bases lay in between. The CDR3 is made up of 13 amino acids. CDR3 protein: CASSLDRRGGYTF. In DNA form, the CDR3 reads TGTGCCAGCAGCCTCGACAGGAGAGGTGGCTACACCTTC.

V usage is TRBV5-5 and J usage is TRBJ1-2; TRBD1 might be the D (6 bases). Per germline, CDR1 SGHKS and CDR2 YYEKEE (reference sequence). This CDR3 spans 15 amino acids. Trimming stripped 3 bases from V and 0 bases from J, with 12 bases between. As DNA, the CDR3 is TGTGCCAGCAGCTACTTGGACAGACCTAACTATGGCTACACCTTC. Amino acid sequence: CASSYLDRPNYGYTF. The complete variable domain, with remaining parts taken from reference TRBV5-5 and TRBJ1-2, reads DAGVTQSPTHLIKTRGQQVTLRCSPISGHKSVSWYQQVLGQGPQFIFQYYEKEERGRGNFPDRFSARQFPNYSSELNVNALLLGDSALYLCASSYLDRPNYGYTFGSGTRLTVV.

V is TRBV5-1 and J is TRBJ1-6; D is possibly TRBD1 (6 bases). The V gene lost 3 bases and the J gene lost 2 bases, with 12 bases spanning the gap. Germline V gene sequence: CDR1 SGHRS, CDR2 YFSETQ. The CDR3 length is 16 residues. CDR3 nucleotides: TGCGCCAGCAGCTCGGGGGGCACTACCTATAATTCACCCCTCCACTTT. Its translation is CASSSGGTTYNSPLHF.

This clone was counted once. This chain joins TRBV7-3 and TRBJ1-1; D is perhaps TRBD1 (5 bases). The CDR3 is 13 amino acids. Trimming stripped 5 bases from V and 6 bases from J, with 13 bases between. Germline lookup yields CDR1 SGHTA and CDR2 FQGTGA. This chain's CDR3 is CASSPLPGSEAFF. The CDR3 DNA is TGTGCCAGCAGCCCCCTGCCAGGGTCTGAAGCTTTCTTT.

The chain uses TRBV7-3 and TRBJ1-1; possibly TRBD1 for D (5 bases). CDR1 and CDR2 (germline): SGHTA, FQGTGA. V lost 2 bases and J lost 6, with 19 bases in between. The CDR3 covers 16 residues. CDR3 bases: TGTGCCAGCAGCTTATTACCGGGACTGTATCCTGCTGAAGCTTTCTTT. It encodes CASSLLPGLYPAEAFF.

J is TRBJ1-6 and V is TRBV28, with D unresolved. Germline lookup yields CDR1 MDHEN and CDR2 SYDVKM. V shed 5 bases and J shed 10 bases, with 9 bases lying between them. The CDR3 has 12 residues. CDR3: CASSTEGSPLHF. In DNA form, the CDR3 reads TGTGCCAGCAGTACAGAGGGATCACCCCTCCACTTT.

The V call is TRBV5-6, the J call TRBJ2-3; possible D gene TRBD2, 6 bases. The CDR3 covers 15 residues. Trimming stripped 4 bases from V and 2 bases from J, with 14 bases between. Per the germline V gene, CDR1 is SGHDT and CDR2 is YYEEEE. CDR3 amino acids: CASSGEGGLTDTQYF. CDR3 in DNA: TGTGCCAGCAGCGGAGAAGGAGGGCTCACAGATACGCAGTATTTT.

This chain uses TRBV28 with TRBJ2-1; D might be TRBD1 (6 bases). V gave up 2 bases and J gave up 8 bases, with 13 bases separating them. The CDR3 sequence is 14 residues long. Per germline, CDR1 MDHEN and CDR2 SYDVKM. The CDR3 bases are TGTGCCAGCAGTTTAAGGGACATCCGGCATGAGCAGTTCTTC. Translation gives CASSLRDIRHEQFF.

CDR3 region: CASSFEVVSGGRNEQFF. In DNA form, the CDR3 reads TGTGCCAGCAGTTTTGAGGTCGTGTCGGGAGGTAGAAATGAGCAGTTCTTC. This chain joins TRBV28 and TRBJ2-1; 7 nucleotides match TRBD2. The V and J ends lost 3 bases and 7 bases, in that order; junction bases with no gene match: 15. Per germline, CDR1 MDHEN and CDR2 SYDVKM. The CDR3 spans 17 residues.

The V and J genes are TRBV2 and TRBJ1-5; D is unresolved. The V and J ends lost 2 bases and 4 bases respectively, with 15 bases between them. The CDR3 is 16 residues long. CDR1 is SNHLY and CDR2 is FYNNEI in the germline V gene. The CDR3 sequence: CASSERGPPGNQPQHF. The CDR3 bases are TGTGCCAGCAGTGAAAGAGGACCTCCGGGAAATCAGCCCCAGCATTTT. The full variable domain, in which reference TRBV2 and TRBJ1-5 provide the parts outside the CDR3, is EPEVTQTPSHQVTQMGQEVILRCVPISNHLYFYWYRQILGQKVEFLVSFYNNEISEKSEIFDDQFSVERPDGSNFTLKIRSTKLEDSAMYFCASSERGPPGNQPQHFGDGTRLSIL.

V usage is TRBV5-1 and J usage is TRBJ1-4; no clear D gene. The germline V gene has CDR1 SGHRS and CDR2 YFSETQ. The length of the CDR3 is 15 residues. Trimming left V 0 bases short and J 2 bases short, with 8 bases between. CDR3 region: CASSLGGLTNEKLFF. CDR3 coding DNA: TGCGCCAGCAGCTTGGGAGGGCTCACTAATGAAAAACTGTTTTTT.

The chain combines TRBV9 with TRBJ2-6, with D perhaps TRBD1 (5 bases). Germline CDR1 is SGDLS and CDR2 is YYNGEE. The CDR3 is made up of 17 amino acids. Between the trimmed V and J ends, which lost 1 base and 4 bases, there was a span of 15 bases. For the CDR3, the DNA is TGTGCCAGCAGCGTAAGCGTAAATGGGGCCGGGGCCAACGTCCTGACTTTC. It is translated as CASSVSVNGAGANVLTF. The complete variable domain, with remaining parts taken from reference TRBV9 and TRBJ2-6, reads DSGVTQTPKHLITATGQRVTLRCSPRSGDLSVYWYQQSLDQGLQFLIQYYNGEERAKGNILERFSAQQFPDLHSELNLSSLELGDSALYFCASSVSVNGAGANVLTFGAGSRLTVL.

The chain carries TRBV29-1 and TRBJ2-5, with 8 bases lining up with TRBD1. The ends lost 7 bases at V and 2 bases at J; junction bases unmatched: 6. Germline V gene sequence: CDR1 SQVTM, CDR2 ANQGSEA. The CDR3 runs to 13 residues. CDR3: CSAHRQGQETQYF. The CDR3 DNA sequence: TGCAGCGCCCATCGACAGGGGCAAGAGACCCAGTACTTC.

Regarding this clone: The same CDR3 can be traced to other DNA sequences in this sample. The CDR3 DNA reads as TGTGCCAGTAGTACCACCGGGGGGGGCACTGAAGCTTTCTTT. Translation: CASSTTGGGTEAFF. The chain links TRBV19 to TRBJ1-1; D possibly corresponds to TRBD1 (5 bases). Germline values: CDR1 LNHDA, CDR2 SQIVND (reference sequence). This CDR3 is built from 14 residues. The V and J ends lost 4 bases and 4 bases respectively, with 13 bases between them.

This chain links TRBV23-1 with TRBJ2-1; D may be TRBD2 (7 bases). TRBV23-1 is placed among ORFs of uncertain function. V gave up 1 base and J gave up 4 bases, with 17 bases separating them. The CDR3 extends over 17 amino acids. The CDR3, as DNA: TGCGCCAGCAGTCAATTAGGCAGGGGAGCGGGGTACAATGAGCAGTTCTTC. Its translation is CASSQLGRGAGYNEQFF.

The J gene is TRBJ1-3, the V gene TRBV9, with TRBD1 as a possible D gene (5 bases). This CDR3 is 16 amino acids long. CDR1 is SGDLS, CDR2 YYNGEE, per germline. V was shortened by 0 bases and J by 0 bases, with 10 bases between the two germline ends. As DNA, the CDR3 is TGTGCCAGCAGCGTAGCGGACACCAGCTCTGGAAACACCATATATTTT. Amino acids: CASSVADTSSGNTIYF.

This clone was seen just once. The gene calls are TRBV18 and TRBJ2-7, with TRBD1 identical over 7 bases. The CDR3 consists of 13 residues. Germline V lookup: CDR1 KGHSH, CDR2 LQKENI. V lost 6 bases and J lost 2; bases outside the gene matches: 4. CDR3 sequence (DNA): TGTGCCAGCTCGAGAGACAGGGCCTACGAGCAGTACTTC. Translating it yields CASSRDRAYEQYF. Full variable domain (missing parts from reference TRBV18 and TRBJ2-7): NAGVMQNPRHLVRRRGQEARLRCSPMKGHSHVYWYRQLPEEGLKFMVYLQKENIIDESGMPKERFSAEFPKEGPSILRIQQVVRGDSAAYFCASSRDRAYEQYFGPGTRLTVT.

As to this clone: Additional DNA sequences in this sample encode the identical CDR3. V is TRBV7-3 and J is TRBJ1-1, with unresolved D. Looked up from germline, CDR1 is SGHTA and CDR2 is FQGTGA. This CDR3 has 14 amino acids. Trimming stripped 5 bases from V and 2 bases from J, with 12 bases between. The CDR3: CASSPGQANTEAFF. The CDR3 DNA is TGTGCCAGCAGCCCCGGCCAGGCTAACACTGAAGCTTTCTTT.

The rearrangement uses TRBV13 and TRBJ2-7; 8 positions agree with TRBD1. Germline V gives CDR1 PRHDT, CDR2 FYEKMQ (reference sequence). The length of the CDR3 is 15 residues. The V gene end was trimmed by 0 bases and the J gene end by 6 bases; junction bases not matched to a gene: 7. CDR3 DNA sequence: TGTGCCAGCAGCTTAGGCCTACGGGACAGGATCGAGCAGTACTTC. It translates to CASSLGLRDRIEQYF.

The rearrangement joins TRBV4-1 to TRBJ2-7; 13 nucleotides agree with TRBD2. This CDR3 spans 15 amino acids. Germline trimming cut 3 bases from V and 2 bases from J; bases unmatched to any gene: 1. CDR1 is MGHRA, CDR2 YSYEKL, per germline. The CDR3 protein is CASSQGLAGTYEQYF. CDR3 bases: TGCGCCAGCAGCCAGGGACTAGCGGGGACCTACGAGCAGTACTTC.

The CDR3 region is CSVESGGEGDTEAFF. DNA of the CDR3: TGCAGCGTTGAAAGCGGGGGGGAGGGAGACACTGAAGCTTTCTTT. The rearrangement links TRBV29-1 to TRBJ1-1; possible D gene TRBD1, 5 bases. CDR3 length equals 15 residues. Trimming stripped 2 bases from V and 3 bases from J, with 16 bases between. Germline loops: CDR1 SQVTM, CDR2 ANQGSEA.

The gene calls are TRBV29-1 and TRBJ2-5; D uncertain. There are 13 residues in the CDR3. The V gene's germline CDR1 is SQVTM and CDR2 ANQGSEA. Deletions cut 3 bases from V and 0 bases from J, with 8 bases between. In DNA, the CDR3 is TGCAGCGTTGATGGGCCGAACCAAGAGACCCAGTACTTC. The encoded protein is CSVDGPNQETQYF. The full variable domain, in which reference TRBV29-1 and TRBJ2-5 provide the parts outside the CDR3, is SAVISQKPSRDICQRGTSLTIQCQVDSQVTMMFWYRQQPGQSLTLIATANQGSEATYESGFVIDKFPISRPNLTFSTLTVSNMSPEDSSIYLCSVDGPNQETQYFGPGTRLLVL.

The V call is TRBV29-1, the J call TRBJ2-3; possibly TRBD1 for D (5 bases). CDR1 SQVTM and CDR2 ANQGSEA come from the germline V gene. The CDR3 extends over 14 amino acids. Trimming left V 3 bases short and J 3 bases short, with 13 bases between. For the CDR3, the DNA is TGCAGCGTTGATGGCCAGGGTGGGACAGATACGCAGTATTTT. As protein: CSVDGQGGTDTQYF.

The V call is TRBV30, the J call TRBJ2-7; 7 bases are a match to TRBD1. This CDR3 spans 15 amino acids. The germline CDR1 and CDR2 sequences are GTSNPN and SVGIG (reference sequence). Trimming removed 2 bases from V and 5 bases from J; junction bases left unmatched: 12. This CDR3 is CAWSFGTDNWNEQYF. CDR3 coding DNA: TGTGCCTGGAGTTTCGGGACAGATAATTGGAACGAGCAGTACTTC.